The 20 T cell receptor beta chains in this list originate from one sample, sequenced in a study of response to subunit inactivated influenza vaccine (dated by TCRdb to the late 2010s). Preparation of the library involved RT-PCR. The run used an Illumina HiSeq 2500. TCRdb reprocessing: public reads trimmed at Q25 with fastp, clones called with MiXCR, in-frame beta chains kept. Entries are consolidated by CDR3 protein sequence, retaining the most common genes and DNA. The sample table records hundreds of thousands of distinct CDR3 sequences; about 25% of these occur just once. Of the sample, over 1.5% is held by the ten largest clones. The specimen comprised CD4+ T cells sorted from PBMCs, sampled roughly 5 days after vaccination. The receptor source for this set is a man in his fifties or sixties who received an inactivated influenza vaccine. Donor details come from another sample of the same person, matched by shared clones.

This clonotype came up a few times. The chain links TRBV25-1 to TRBJ2-1, with TRBD1 as a possible D gene (6 bases). This CDR3 has 17 amino acids. In germline, CDR1 is MGHDK, CDR2 SYGVNS. Trimming pared 4 bases from V and 3 bases from J, leaving 19 bases between. Written as DNA, the CDR3 is TGTGCCAGCAGTGCAACCCTCCGGGACAATTACTACAATGAGCAGTTCTTC. Translation gives CASSATLRDNYYNEQFF.

This clonotype was seen a few times. V is TRBV12-3 or TRBV12-4 and J is TRBJ1-2, with D hard to call. CDR3 length: 13 amino acids. V dropped 6 bases and J dropped 3 bases, with 11 bases sitting between them. As DNA, the CDR3 is TGTGCCAGCAGCCTAGACAACGACTATGGCTACACCTTC. As protein: CASSLDNDYGYTF.

The genes are TRBV19 and TRBJ1-5; D unresolved. CDR3 length equals 14 residues. Trimming took off 4 bases at V and 2 bases at J, with 9 bases between the two ends. CDR1 is LNHDA, CDR2 SQIVND, per germline (reference sequence). Here the CDR3 reads CASSRSGGNQPQHF. CDR3 nucleotide sequence: TGTGCCAGTAGTAGGTCCGGGGGCAATCAGCCCCAGCATTTT.

This clonotype was seen only a few times. The rearrangement uses TRBV2 and TRBJ2-7, with 7 bases that match TRBD2. CDR3 length: 13 amino acids. With 8 bases clipped from V and 2 bases from J, the junction kept 6 bases outside the gene matches. The germline gives CDR1 SNHLY, CDR2 FYNNEI. For the CDR3, the DNA is TGTGCCAGCGCAAGAGGACTAGCCTACGAGCAGTACTTC. Amino acid sequence: CASARGLAYEQYF.

The V and J genes are TRBV29-1 and TRBJ2-2, with no clear D. Trimming took 7 bases from V and 1 from J, leaving 16 bases between them. The CDR3 is made up of 15 amino acids. Germline CDR1 reads SQVTM; CDR2 reads ANQGSEA. CDR3 nucleotides: TGCAGCGCCTCACTCCGACGCATGAACACCGGGGAGCTGTTTTTT. Protein product: CSASLRRMNTGELFF.

This clonotype turned up a few times. A read error may explain this, as a much larger clone is one base away. This chain joins TRBV20-1 and TRBJ2-1, with 14 bases identical to TRBD2. CDR1 is DFQATT and CDR2 is SNEGSKA in the germline V gene (reference sequence). With V trimmed by 6 bases and J by 6 bases, 10 bases remained unmatched. There are 16 residues in the CDR3. The CDR3: CSATGLAGANFNEQFF. Written as DNA, the CDR3 is TGCAGTGCAACGGGACTAGCGGGAGCTAACTTCAATGAGCAGTTCTTC.

The chain is built from TRBV10-2 and TRBJ1-1; D call uncertain. The CDR3 sequence is 14 residues long. Germline V gene sequence: CDR1 WSHSY, CDR2 SAAADI. The V end lost 4 bases, the J end lost 3 bases, and 12 bases lay between the germline ends. In nucleotides, the CDR3 is TGCGCCAGCAGTGCCAGCGATCGCCACACTGAAGCTTTCTTT. Translated, it gives CASSASDRHTEAFF.

The V gene is TRBV20-1, the J gene TRBJ2-1; perhaps TRBD2 as D (6 bases). The CDR3 length is 13 residues. Germline CDR1 DFQATT, CDR2 SNEGSKA (reference sequence). V shed 3 bases and J shed 0 bases, with 6 bases lying between them. The CDR3 is CSASGSSYNEQFF. CDR3 sequence (DNA): TGCAGTGCTAGCGGGAGCTCCTACAATGAGCAGTTCTTC.

At least ten counts were recorded for this clonotype. This sequence joins TRBV10-3 and TRBJ2-7; the D is unclear. CDR1 and CDR2 (germline): ENHRY, SYGVKD. V was shortened by 0 bases and J by 1 base, with 10 bases between the two germline ends. The CDR3 is 15 amino acids. The CDR3 spells CAISESISVSYEQYF. The CDR3 DNA reads as TGTGCCATCAGTGAGTCGATCAGTGTTTCCTACGAGCAGTACTTC.

In this sample, this clonotype turned up a few times. J is TRBJ2-2 and V is TRBV28; 8 positions agree with TRBD1. The J segment lost 7 bases and the V segment lost 8 bases, leaving 9 bases of the junction unmatched. This CDR3 comprises 14 residues. Germline V gene sequence: CDR1 MDHEN, CDR2 SYDVKM. CDR3 in amino acids: CASGQTGAGGELFF. CDR3 sequence (DNA): TGTGCCAGCGGACAGACAGGGGCGGGCGGGGAGCTGTTTTTT. The whole variable domain, filled in from reference TRBV28 and TRBJ2-2, reads DVKVTQSSRYLVKRTGEKVFLECVQDMDHENMFWYRQDPGLGLRLIYFSYDVKMKEKGDIPEGYSVSREKKERFSLILESASTNQTSMYLCASGQTGAGGELFFGEGSRLTVL.

The chain combines TRBV19 with TRBJ2-7; 10 bases are a match to TRBD2. Germline V CDR1 and CDR2: LNHDA, SQIVND (reference sequence). This CDR3 contains 18 residues. The trim removed 6 bases at V and 1 base at J, leaving 15 bases unmatched. In DNA, the CDR3 is TGTGCCAGTAGCCGAAAGGGGGGAAAGACTAGCGGGTCCTACGAGCAGTACTTC. It specifies CASSRKGGKTSGSYEQYF.

This rearrangement joins TRBV5-5 to TRBJ2-1; 8 bases map to TRBD1. V lost 3 bases, J lost 8 bases, and 10 bases stayed unmatched. The CDR3 is 15 residues long. Looked up from germline, CDR1 is SGHKS and CDR2 is YYEKEE (reference sequence). CDR3 protein: CASSYRTGLFDEQFF. Here the CDR3 DNA reads TGTGCCAGCAGCTACAGGACAGGGCTGTTCGATGAGCAGTTCTTC.

The table lists this clonotype with a count of one. CDR3 sequence (DNA): TGCAGTGCTCCCGACGTATTTGTAGCTAACTATGGCTACACCTTC. It encodes CSAPDVFVANYGYTF. The chain has TRBV20-1 and TRBJ1-2; D is ambiguous. There are 15 residues in the CDR3. Germline CDR1 DFQATT, CDR2 SNEGSKA (reference sequence). The V gene lost 5 bases and the J gene lost 0 bases, with 16 bases spanning the gap.

This clonotype was found a few times. The chain is built from TRBV18 and TRBJ1-1; D is unclear. V lost 8 bases and J 5 bases, leaving 15 bases between the germline ends. The CDR3 runs 13 residues. Germline assignment: CDR1 KGHSH and CDR2 LQKENI. CDR3: CASAAERITEAFF. CDR3 in DNA: TGTGCCAGCGCCGCCGAGCGCATTACTGAAGCTTTCTTT.

This clonotype was found a few times. The chain is built from TRBV2 and TRBJ2-7; D call uncertain. V was pared by 10 bases and J by 3 bases, with 16 bases between. Germline CDR1 SNHLY, CDR2 FYNNEI. This CDR3 contains 13 residues. CDR3 residues: CATKLDNSYEQYF. The CDR3 DNA reads TGTGCCACCAAACTTGACAACAGCTACGAGCAGTACTTC.

This clonotype appeared once. V is TRBV5-4 and J is TRBJ2-2, with D hard to call. The germline V gene encodes CDR1 SGHNT and CDR2 YYREEE (reference sequence). The CDR3 covers 15 residues. V shed 4 bases and J shed 1 base, with 11 bases lying between them. This CDR3 reads CASSKDGRNTGELFF. Here the CDR3 DNA reads TGTGCCAGCAGCAAGGACGGCCGGAACACCGGGGAGCTGTTTTTT.

There are a few counts of this clonotype. V usage is TRBV5-1 and J usage is TRBJ2-1, with TRBD2 matching 9 bases. The length of the CDR3 is 15 residues. Germline lookup yields CDR1 SGHRS and CDR2 YFSETQ. V shed 7 bases, J shed 0 bases, and the junction held 5 bases outside the gene matches. The CDR3 DNA follows: TGCGCCAGCCGAGAGGGACTAGCCTCCTACAATGAGCAGTTCTTC. Translation gives CASREGLASYNEQFF.

This clonotype showed up just a few times. The chain joins TRBV7-2 to TRBJ2-3; tentative D call: TRBD2 (7 bases). V was clipped by 8 bases and J by 0 bases, with 18 bases between them. The CDR3 is 16 amino acids. Germline loops: CDR1 SGHTA, CDR2 FQGNSA. The CDR3 bases are TGTGCCAGCGGCCAGGGGAGGGCCTCTAGCACAGATACGCAGTATTTT. Amino acids: CASGQGRASSTDTQYF.

The sample holds a few counts of this clonotype. The chain carries TRBV30 and TRBJ2-3, with D perhaps matching TRBD2 (5 bases). The germline V gene encodes CDR1 GTSNPN and CDR2 SVGIG (reference sequence). V lost 8 bases and J 2 bases, leaving 11 bases between the germline ends. CDR3 length: 12 amino acids. The CDR3 protein is CAEGPFTDTQYF. DNA for the CDR3: TGTGCCGAGGGCCCATTCACAGATACGCAGTATTTT.

The CDR3 loop reads CASSLGAGNQETQYF. The CDR3 DNA sequence: TGTGCCAGCAGCTTAGGAGCTGGGAACCAAGAGACCCAGTACTTC. The chain couples TRBV11-2 to TRBJ2-5; the D is unclear. Trimming took 1 base from V and 0 from J, leaving 9 bases between them. This CDR3 has 15 residues. Germline lookup yields CDR1 SGHAT and CDR2 FQNNGV.